Given below is one T cell receptor beta chain in context. Its target is not known. Trimming shortened V by 3 bases and J by 1 base, and 7 bases separated the two germline ends. Germline loops: CDR1 ENHRY, CDR2 SYGVKD. CDR3 length equals 14 residues. Based on clinical symptoms, serum thyroxine and TRAb, thyroid ultrasound and orbital computed tomography, diagnoses were reached. Extraction of PBMCs used roughly 9.6 ml of fresh peripheral blood. Amplification of TCR beta CDR3 regions was performed using RNA transcripts as template. A set of HTBI primers served as the primers for a first-round RT-PCR of the TCR CDR3. TCRdb analysed the multiplex PCR reads with MiXCR anew, one entry per CDR3 protein. The sample records fewer than 700,000 distinct CDR3 sequences, approximately 17% being singletons. The data stem from a study of T cells in Graves' hyperthyroidism and ophthalmopathy. Whole-study results and caveats: Ophthalmopathy stood apart from stable hyperthyroidism in a 13 V-J model. Researchers found most expanded thyroid clonotypes above 0.001 in blood as well.

This chain links TRBV10-3 with TRBJ1-3, with unresolved D. The source is a woman between 18 and 30 years old with Graves' ophthalmopathy. The sample was blood. DNA of the CDR3: TGTGCCATCAGTGACGCCCGGTCTGGAAACACCATATATTTT. The encoded protein is CAISDARSGNTIYF.